This T cell receptor (beta chain) originates from a study of cytomegalovirus exposure and HLA in healthy donors. V dropped 2 bases and J dropped 3 bases, with 11 bases sitting between them. The CDR3 is made up of 15 amino acids. Germline V gives CDR1 MDHEN, CDR2 SYDVKM. Profiled with immunoSEQ multiplex PCR; TCRdb holds only in-frame clones, not every one. The repertoire has 120,000 or so clones, over 85% of them found once; the top ten carry 1.5% to 2%. This receptor was taken from a woman aged 18-35 years in good health and CMV-seronegative. The V call is TRBV28, the J call TRBJ2-1; D might be TRBD2 (6 bases). Material: PBMCs. The CDR3 reads CASSLDSGGYNEQFF. The CDR3 DNA follows: TGTGCCAGCAGTTTAGATAGCGGAGGCTACAATGAGCAGTTCTTC.